A single sample gave rise to the 13 T cell receptor beta chains below, sequenced in a study of blood T cell repertoires in COVID-19. This table comes from immunoSEQ multiplex PCR, and its TCRdb copy is limited to in-frame clones, with some not included. The data hold about 500,000 clones, with roughly nine tenths observed a single time. The source material was peripheral blood. The receptor source for this set is a woman between 50 and 59 years old with COVID-19, enrolled during active disease.

The V call is TRBV24-1, the J call TRBJ2-2; a weak D match, TRBD2 (5 bases). CDR1 is KGHDR and CDR2 is SFDVKD in the germline V gene. CDR3 length: 15 residues. V was pared by 0 bases and J by 6 bases, with 10 bases between. The CDR3 DNA reads TGTGCCACCAGTGATTTGTCGGAGGCACCCGGGGAGCTGTTTTTT. This encodes CATSDLSEAPGELFF.

The gene calls are TRBV3-1 (or the pseudogene TRBV3-2) and TRBJ2-7; D is unresolved. CDR1 is LGHDT and CDR2 is YNNKEL in the germline V gene (reference sequence). The germline V and J ends were trimmed by 0 bases and 5 bases, with 11 bases remaining between them. The CDR3 runs to 14 residues. The CDR3 DNA follows: TGTGCCAGCAGCCAAGATAGGCTAGTTCACGAGCAGTACTTC. Its protein is CASSQDRLVHEQYF.

This clone was seen once. This chain uses TRBV27 with TRBJ2-5; TRBD2 agrees at 7 bases. Germline V CDR1 and CDR2: MNHEY, SMNVEV (reference sequence). Unmatched junction bases numbered 11, after V lost 2 bases and J lost 2 bases. This CDR3 has 17 residues. This CDR3 is CASSLGPFTGGQETQYF. As DNA, the CDR3 is TGTGCCAGCAGTTTAGGACCCTTTACGGGGGGTCAAGAGACCCAGTACTTC.

The chain joins TRBV2 to TRBJ1-3; TRBD1 matches 7 bases. The V segment lost 8 bases and the J segment 8 bases; nucleotides outside the gene matches: 9. This CDR3 region has 13 residues. The germline V gene has CDR1 SNHLY and CDR2 FYNNEI. The CDR3 DNA reads as TGTGCCAGCCAAGAGGGGGCGCGGGACACCATATATTTT. Amino acids: CASQEGARDTIYF.

This clone was seen just once. V usage is TRBV3-1 (or the pseudogene TRBV3-2) and J usage is TRBJ1-2, with TRBD1 matching 9 bases. The V and J ends lost 7 bases and 6 bases, in that order; junction bases with no gene match: 15. Germline lookup yields CDR1 LGHDT and CDR2 YNNKEL (reference sequence). This CDR3 is built from 16 residues. As DNA, the CDR3 is TGTGCCAGCACGCCGGGACAGGGAAAACTATTCCATGGCTACACCTTC. This encodes CASTPGQGKLFHGYTF.

This chain uses TRBV5-1 with TRBJ2-7; D is unresolved. Per germline, CDR1 SGHRS and CDR2 YFSETQ. This CDR3 is built from 15 residues. Trimming pared 0 bases from V and 0 bases from J, leaving 10 bases between. The CDR3 nucleotides are TGCGCCAGCAGCTTGGGGGCATCGACCTCCTACGAGCAGTACTTC. It translates to CASSLGASTSYEQYF.

The chain couples TRBV19 to TRBJ2-1; 12 nucleotides agree with TRBD2. The V segment lost 5 bases and the J segment 12 bases; nucleotides outside the gene matches: 14. The CDR3 consists of 16 residues. The V gene's germline CDR1 is LNHDA and CDR2 SQIVND (reference sequence). The CDR3 sequence is CASSAATSGGPAGQFF. The CDR3 DNA reads as TGTGCCAGTAGTGCTGCGACTAGCGGGGGTCCCGCTGGGCAGTTCTTC.

This rearrangement joins TRBV19 to TRBJ1-2, with 7 bases that match TRBD1. CDR1 is LNHDA, CDR2 SQIVND, per germline (reference sequence). The CDR3 sequence is 14 residues long. V was clipped by 4 bases and J by 5 bases; unmatched bases: 7. The CDR3 here is CASSTRDSAYGYTF. The CDR3 region has the DNA TGTGCCAGTAGTACGAGGGACAGTGCGTATGGCTACACCTTC.

The rearrangement joins TRBV5-8 to TRBJ2-7; a possible D gene is TRBD2 (6 bases). Trimming shortened V by 6 bases and J by 0 bases, and 16 bases separated the two germline ends. The CDR3 is 15 amino acids. Germline V gene data show CDR1 as SGHTS and CDR2 as YDEGEE. CDR3 bases: TGTGCCAGCAATCCTCAGGGAGGCGTCTCCTACGAGCAGTACTTC. This codes for CASNPQGGVSYEQYF. The full variable domain, completed using reference TRBV5-8 and TRBJ2-7, is EAGVTQSPTHLIKTRGQQATLRCSPISGHTSVYWYQQALGLGLQFLLWYDEGEERNRGNFPPRFSGRQFPNYSSELNVNALELEDSALYLCASNPQGGVSYEQYFGPGTRLTVT.

The V call is TRBV6-2 or TRBV6-3, the J call TRBJ1-5; 8 nucleotides match TRBD1. The V gene end was trimmed by 7 bases and the J gene end by 5 bases; junction bases not matched to a gene: 7. This CDR3 is 14 amino acids long. Germline CDR1 MNHEY, CDR2 SVGEGT. CDR3 DNA sequence: TGTGCCAGCACCCCCCAGGGGGCCTATCAGCCCCAGCATTTT. Amino acids: CASTPQGAYQPQHF.

This clone was detected once. The gene calls are TRBV6-5 and TRBJ2-2, with D maybe TRBD2 (6 bases). The CDR3 contains 14 residues. Germline values: CDR1 MNHEY, CDR2 SVGAGI. V lost 7 bases and J lost 1, with 10 bases in between. The CDR3 region has the DNA TGTGCCAGCATGCAGGGAGGGAACACCGGGGAGCTGTTTTTT. Protein: CASMQGGNTGELFF.

The chain joins TRBV19 to TRBJ1-1; weak D call: TRBD1 (5 bases). V was shortened by 3 bases and J by 1 base, with 9 bases between the two germline ends. The CDR3 runs to 14 residues. Germline assignment: CDR1 LNHDA and CDR2 SQIVND (reference sequence). The DNA of the CDR3 is TGTGCCAGTAGTATCAGGGCGGAGAACACTGAAGCTTTCTTT. Translation: CASSIRAENTEAFF.

Notes on this clone: The junction differs from germline at one of its ends, possibly a read error. J is TRBJ1-5 and V is TRBV5-6; D remains unclear. The CDR3 runs 13 residues. Germline-derived CDR1 and CDR2 are SGHDT and YYEEEE. CDR3 protein: CASSSGGNEPQHF. The CDR3 DNA reads TGTGCCAGCAGCTCAGGAGGCAATGAGCCCCAGCATTTT.